Listed here are 10 T cell receptor beta chains from one sample, sequenced in a study of blood T cell repertoires in COVID-19. The data were produced by immunoSEQ multiplex PCR, yet TCRdb's version contains in-frame clones alone and is incomplete. This table holds 180,000 or so clones, roughly 86% found once. Source material: peripheral blood. These receptors originate from a woman in her twenties or thirties with active or convalescent COVID-19.

The rearrangement uses TRBV5-6 and TRBJ1-2; D unclear. This CDR3 has 14 residues. Per the germline V gene, CDR1 is SGHDT and CDR2 is YYEEEE. Between the trimmed V and J ends, which lost 1 base and 4 bases, there was a span of 11 bases. CDR3 sequence (DNA): TGTGCCAGCAGCTTGCCCGGGATCGTCTATGGCTACACCTTC. Protein sequence: CASSLPGIVYGYTF.

V is TRBV7-9 and J is TRBJ2-7; D is perhaps TRBD2 (5 bases). Trimming removed 1 base from V and 0 bases from J, with 7 bases in between. In germline, CDR1 is SEHNR, CDR2 FQNEAQ (reference sequence). The CDR3 contains 14 residues. CDR3 nucleotide sequence: TGTGCCAGCAGCTTAGTTGGGAGCTCCTACGAGCAGTACTTC. Its protein is CASSLVGSSYEQYF.

V gene TRBV27 combines with J gene TRBJ1-4, with 9 bases matching TRBD1. This CDR3 contains 16 residues. CDR1 is MNHEY, CDR2 SMNVEV, per germline (reference sequence). The junction had 8 bases not matched to a gene; V was cut back by 1 base and J by 8 bases. CDR3: CASSLLPQGAGEKLFF. The DNA of the CDR3 is TGTGCCAGCAGTTTATTACCACAGGGGGCGGGAGAAAAACTGTTTTTT.

V is TRBV10-1 and J is TRBJ2-1, with 14 bases matching TRBD2. This CDR3 has 15 residues. Germline CDR1 is WNHNN and CDR2 is SYGVQD (reference sequence). V shed 6 bases and J 5 bases; nucleotides not matched to a gene: 3. The CDR3 DNA sequence: TGCGCCAGCAGCAAGGGACTAGCGGGGGACAATGAGCAGTTCTTC. Translated, it gives CASSKGLAGDNEQFF.

The rearrangement joins TRBV9 to TRBJ1-2; 11 bases map to TRBD1. CDR1 is SGDLS, CDR2 YYNGEE, per germline. Trimming at V came to 4 bases and at J to 4 bases, leaving 6 bases not matched to a gene. This CDR3 region has 15 residues. CDR3 nucleotide sequence: TGTGCCAGCAGCCCGGACAGGGGGCGTCCCTATGGCTACACCTTC. It translates to CASSPDRGRPYGYTF. The variable domain in full, completed from reference TRBV9 and TRBJ1-2, reads DSGVTQTPKHLITATGQRVTLRCSPRSGDLSVYWYQQSLDQGLQFLIQYYNGEERAKGNILERFSAQQFPDLHSELNLSSLELGDSALYFCASSPDRGRPYGYTFGSGTRLTVV.

The V call is TRBV3-1 (or the pseudogene TRBV3-2), the J call TRBJ2-5; 12 bases are a match to TRBD2. J was trimmed by 7 bases and V by 0 bases; bases with no gene match: 6. The CDR3 spans 16 residues. Germline values: CDR1 LGHDT, CDR2 YNNKEL (reference sequence). The CDR3 DNA is TGTGCCAGCAGCCAAGATGGGGCTAGCGGGAGGGGGACCCAGTACTTC. This translates into CASSQDGASGRGTQYF.

The V call is TRBV3-1 (or the pseudogene TRBV3-2), the J call TRBJ1-2; a weak D match, TRBD1 (6 bases). The CDR3 is made up of 15 amino acids. Trimming shortened V by 0 bases and J by 8 bases, and 16 bases separated the two germline ends. Germline V lookup: CDR1 LGHDT, CDR2 YNNKEL (reference sequence). As DNA, the CDR3 is TGTGCCAGCAGCCAAGATATGCGGGGGCGCGGAGGCTACACCTTC. Its protein product is CASSQDMRGRGGYTF.

The chain employs TRBV3-1 (or the pseudogene TRBV3-2) and TRBJ1-2; 11 nucleotides agree with TRBD1. Germline trimming cut 4 bases from V and 6 bases from J; bases unmatched to any gene: 10. Germline CDR1 LGHDT, CDR2 YNNKEL (reference sequence). The CDR3 contains 16 residues. The CDR3: CASSPTAGTGGDGYTF. The CDR3 region has the DNA TGTGCCAGCAGCCCGACTGCCGGGACAGGGGGGGATGGCTACACCTTC.

CDR3 protein: CASSRSQNTGELFF. The DNA for the CDR3 is TGTGCCAGTAGTAGATCACAAAACACCGGGGAGCTGTTTTTT. This chain connects TRBV19 to TRBJ2-2; D gene ambiguous. Per germline, CDR1 LNHDA and CDR2 SQIVND (reference sequence). The CDR3 runs 14 residues. Trimming pared 4 bases from V and 2 bases from J, leaving 8 bases between.

This clone appeared a few times. CDR3: CASSLSRLASSYEQYF. The CDR3 DNA reads TGTGCCAGCAGCTTATCAAGACTAGCGAGCTCCTACGAGCAGTACTTC. The genes are TRBV7-2 and TRBJ2-7; 8 nucleotides align to TRBD2. Germline V gives CDR1 SGHTA, CDR2 FQGNSA. V dropped 2 bases and J dropped 0; count of bases not matched to a gene: 6. This CDR3 is built from 16 residues.